This T cell receptor beta chain was documented in a study of T cell responses to AZD1222 COVID-19 vaccine. The V gene lost 7 bases and the J gene lost 3 bases, with 9 bases spanning the gap. Germline CDR1 is SNHLY and CDR2 is FYNNEI. The CDR3 length is 13 residues. Profiled with immunoSEQ multiplex PCR; TCRdb holds only in-frame clones, not every one. The table shows roughly 150,000 clones, with approximately 92% occurring only once. The sample was peripheral blood, taken on day 0 of AZD1222 vaccination. This receptor was taken from an adult in good health. The V call is TRBV2, the J call TRBJ1-4; D not certain. Written as DNA, the CDR3 is TGTGCCAGCAATGGCGGGGCTAATGAAAAACTGTTTTTT. Encoded protein: CASNGGANEKLFF. The whole variable domain, filled in from reference TRBV2 and TRBJ1-4, reads EPEVTQTPSHQVTQMGQEVILRCVPISNHLYFYWYRQILGQKVEFLVSFYNNEISEKSEIFDDQFSVERPDGSNFTLKIRSTKLEDSAMYFCASNGGANEKLFFGSGTQLSVL.